This T cell receptor (beta chain) was captured in a study of OX40 agonist ivuxolimab in advanced cancers. Study conclusions and caveats: CD4+ and CD8+ blood T cells expanded clonally by week 6 at 0.1 to 3.0 mg/kg.

Blood samples were obtained at baseline, cycle 4 day 1, and cycle 7 day 1. On this clone itself: The antigen remains undetermined.

Germline lookup yields CDR1 ENHRY and CDR2 SYGVKD. This CDR3 contains 15 residues. The V end lost 4 bases, the J end lost 2 bases, and 14 bases lay between the germline ends. Here immunoSEQ multiplex PCR was the method, and the copy in TCRdb shows in-frame clones only, minus some. The sample shows about 49,000 clones, around four fifths of them seen only once. This TCR was sampled from an adult with an advanced solid tumor such as melanoma, head and neck, liver or kidney cancer. V usage is TRBV10-3 and J usage is TRBJ2-5; the D gene is possibly TRBD1 (6 bases). Sample: CD4+ or CD8+ T cells sorted from blood, taken in a trial of the OX40 agonist ivuxolimab. In DNA, the CDR3 is TGTGCCATCAGTGGGGACCAGGGGTCTCAAGAGACCCAGTACTTC. Protein product: CAISGDQGSQETQYF.